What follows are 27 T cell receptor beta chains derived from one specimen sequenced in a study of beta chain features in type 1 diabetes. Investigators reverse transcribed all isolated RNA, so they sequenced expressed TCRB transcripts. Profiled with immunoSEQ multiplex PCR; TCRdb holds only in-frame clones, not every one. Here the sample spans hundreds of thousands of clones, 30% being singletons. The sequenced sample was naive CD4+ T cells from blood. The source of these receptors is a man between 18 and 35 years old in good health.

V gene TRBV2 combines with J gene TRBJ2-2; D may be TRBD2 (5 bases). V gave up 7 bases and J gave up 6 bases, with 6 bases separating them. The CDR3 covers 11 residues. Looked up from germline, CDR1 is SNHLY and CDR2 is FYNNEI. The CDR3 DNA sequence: TGTGCCAGCACGGAGGCCGGGGAGCTGTTTTTT. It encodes CASTEAGELFF. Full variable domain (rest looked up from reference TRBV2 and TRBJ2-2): EPEVTQTPSHQVTQMGQEVILRCVPISNHLYFYWYRQILGQKVEFLVSFYNNEISEKSEIFDDQFSVERPDGSNFTLKIRSTKLEDSAMYFCASTEAGELFFGEGSRLTVL.

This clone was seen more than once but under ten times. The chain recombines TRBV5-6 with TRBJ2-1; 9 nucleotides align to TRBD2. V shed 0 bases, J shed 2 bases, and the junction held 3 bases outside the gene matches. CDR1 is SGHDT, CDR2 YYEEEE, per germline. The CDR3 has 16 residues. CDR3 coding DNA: TGTGCCAGCAGCTTGGGGAGGACTAGCGCCTACAATGAGCAGTTCTTC. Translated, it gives CASSLGRTSAYNEQFF.

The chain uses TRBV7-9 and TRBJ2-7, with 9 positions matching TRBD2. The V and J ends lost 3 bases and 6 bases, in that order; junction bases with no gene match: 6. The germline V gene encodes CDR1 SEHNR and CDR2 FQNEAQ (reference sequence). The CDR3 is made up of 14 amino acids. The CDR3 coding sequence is TGTGCCAGCAGCTTTTTAGCGGGAGTGGGCGAGCAGTACTTC. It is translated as CASSFLAGVGEQYF. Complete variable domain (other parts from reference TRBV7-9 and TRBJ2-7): DTGVSQNPRHKITKRGQNVTFRCDPISEHNRLYWYRQTLGQGPEFLTYFQNEAQLEKSRLLSDRFSAERPKGSFSTLEIQRTEQGDSAMYLCASSFLAGVGEQYFGPGTRLTVT.

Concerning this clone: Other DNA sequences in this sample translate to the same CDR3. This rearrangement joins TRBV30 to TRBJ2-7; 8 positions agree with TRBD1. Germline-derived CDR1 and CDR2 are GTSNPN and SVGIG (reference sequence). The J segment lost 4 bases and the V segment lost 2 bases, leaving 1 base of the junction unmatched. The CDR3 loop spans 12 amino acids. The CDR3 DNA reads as TGTGCCTGGAGTCAGGGGGCGTACGAGCAGTACTTC. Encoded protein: CAWSQGAYEQYF.

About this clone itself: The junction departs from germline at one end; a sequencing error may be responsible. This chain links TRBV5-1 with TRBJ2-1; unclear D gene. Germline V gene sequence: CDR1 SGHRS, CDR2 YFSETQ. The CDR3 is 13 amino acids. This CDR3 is CASSLSTQNEQFF. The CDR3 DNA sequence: TGCGCCAGTAGCTTGTCCACCCAGAATGAGCAGTTCTTC. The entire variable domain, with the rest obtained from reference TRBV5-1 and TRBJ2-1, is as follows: KAGVTQTPRYLIKTRGQQVTLSCSPISGHRSVSWYQQTPGQGLQFLFEYFSETQRNKGNFPGRFSGRQFSNSRSEMNVSTLELGDSALYLCASSLSTQNEQFFGPGTRLTVL.

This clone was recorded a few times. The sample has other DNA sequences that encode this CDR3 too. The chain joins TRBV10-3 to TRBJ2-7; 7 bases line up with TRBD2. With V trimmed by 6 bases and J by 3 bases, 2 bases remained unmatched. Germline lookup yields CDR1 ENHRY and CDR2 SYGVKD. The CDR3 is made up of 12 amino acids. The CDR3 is CAIRPSGYEQYF. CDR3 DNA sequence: TGTGCCATCAGGCCTAGCGGCTACGAGCAGTACTTC.

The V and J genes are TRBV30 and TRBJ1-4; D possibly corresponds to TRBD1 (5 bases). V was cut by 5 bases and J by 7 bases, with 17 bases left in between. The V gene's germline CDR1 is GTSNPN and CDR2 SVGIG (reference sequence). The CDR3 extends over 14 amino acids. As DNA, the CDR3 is TGTGCCTGGGCCGACCCGGGGCGAAGTGAAAAACTGTTTTTT. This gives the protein CAWADPGRSEKLFF.

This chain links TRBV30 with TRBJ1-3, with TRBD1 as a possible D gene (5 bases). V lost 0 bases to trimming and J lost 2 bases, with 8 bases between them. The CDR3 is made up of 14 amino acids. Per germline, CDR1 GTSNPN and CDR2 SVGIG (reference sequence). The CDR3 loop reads CAWSVMGAGNTIYF. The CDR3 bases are TGTGCCTGGAGTGTTATGGGGGCTGGAAACACCATATATTTT. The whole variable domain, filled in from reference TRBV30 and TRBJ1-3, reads SQTIHQWPATLVQPVGSPLSLECTVEGTSNPNLYWYRQAAGRGLQLLFYSVGIGQISSEVPQNLSASRPQDRQFILSSKKLLLSDSGFYLCAWSVMGAGNTIYFGEGSWLTVV.

CDR3 loop: CASSLAVGRGADTQYF. CDR3 nucleotide sequence: TGTGCCAGCAGCTTGGCCGTGGGGAGGGGAGCAGATACGCAGTATTTT. The chain combines TRBV5-4 with TRBJ2-3; 7 nucleotides line up with TRBD2. Trimming removed 0 bases from V and 4 bases from J; junction bases left unmatched: 8. This CDR3 is 16 amino acids long. Looked up from germline, CDR1 is SGHNT and CDR2 is YYREEE (reference sequence).

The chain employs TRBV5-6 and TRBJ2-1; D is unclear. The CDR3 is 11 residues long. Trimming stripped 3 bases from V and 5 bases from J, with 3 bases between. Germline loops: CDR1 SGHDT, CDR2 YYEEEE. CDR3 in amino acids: CASSSDNEQFF. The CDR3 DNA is TGTGCCAGCAGCTCGGACAATGAGCAGTTCTTC. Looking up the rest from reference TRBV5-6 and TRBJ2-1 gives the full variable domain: DAGVTQSPTHLIKTRGQQVTLRCSPKSGHDTVSWYQQALGQGPQFIFQYYEEEERQRGNFPDRFSGHQFPNYSSELNVNALLLGDSALYLCASSSDNEQFFGPGTRLTVL.

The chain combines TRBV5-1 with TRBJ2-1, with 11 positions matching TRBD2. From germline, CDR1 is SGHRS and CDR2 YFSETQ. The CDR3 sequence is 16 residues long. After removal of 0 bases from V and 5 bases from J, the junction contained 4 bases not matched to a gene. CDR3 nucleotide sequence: TGCGCCAGCAGCTTGGTGCTACTAGCGGGAGACAATGAGCAGTTCTTC. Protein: CASSLVLLAGDNEQFF.

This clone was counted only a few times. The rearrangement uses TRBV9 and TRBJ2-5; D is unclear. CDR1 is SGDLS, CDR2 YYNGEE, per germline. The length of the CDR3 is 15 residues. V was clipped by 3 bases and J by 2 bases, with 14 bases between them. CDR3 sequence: CASSARAIGQETQYF. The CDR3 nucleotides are TGTGCCAGCAGCGCTAGGGCCATTGGGCAAGAGACCCAGTACTTC.

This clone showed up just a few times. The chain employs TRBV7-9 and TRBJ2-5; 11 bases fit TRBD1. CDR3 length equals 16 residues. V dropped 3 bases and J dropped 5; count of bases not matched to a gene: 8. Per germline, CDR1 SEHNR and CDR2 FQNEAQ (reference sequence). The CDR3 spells CASSFRTGGPLETQYF. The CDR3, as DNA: TGTGCCAGCAGCTTCAGGACAGGGGGCCCGCTGGAGACCCAGTACTTC.

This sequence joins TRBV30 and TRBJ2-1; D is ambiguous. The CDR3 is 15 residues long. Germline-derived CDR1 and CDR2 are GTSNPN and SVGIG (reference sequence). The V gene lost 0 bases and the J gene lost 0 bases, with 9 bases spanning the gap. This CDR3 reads CAWSVRRTSYNEQFF. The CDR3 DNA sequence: TGTGCCTGGAGTGTCCGGCGGACCTCCTACAATGAGCAGTTCTTC.

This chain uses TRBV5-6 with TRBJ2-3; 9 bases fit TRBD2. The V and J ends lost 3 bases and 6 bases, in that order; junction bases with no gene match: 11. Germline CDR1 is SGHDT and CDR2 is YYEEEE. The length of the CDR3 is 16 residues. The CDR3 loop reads CASSSGGLAPMDTQYF. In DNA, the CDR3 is TGTGCCAGCAGCTCTGGGGGACTAGCCCCAATGGATACGCAGTATTTT.

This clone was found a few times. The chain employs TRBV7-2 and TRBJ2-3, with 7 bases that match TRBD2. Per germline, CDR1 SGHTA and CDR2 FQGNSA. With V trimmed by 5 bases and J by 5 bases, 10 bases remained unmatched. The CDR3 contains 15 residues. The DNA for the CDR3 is TGTGCCAGCAGCGAAGCCTGGCGGGAGATAGATACGCAGTATTTT. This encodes CASSEAWREIDTQYF.

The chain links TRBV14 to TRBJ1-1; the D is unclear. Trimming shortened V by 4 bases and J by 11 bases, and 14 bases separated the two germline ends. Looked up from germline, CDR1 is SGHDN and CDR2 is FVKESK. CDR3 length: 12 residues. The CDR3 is CASSLDRVRAFF. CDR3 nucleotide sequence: TGTGCCAGCAGCCTCGACCGGGTGAGGGCTTTCTTT.

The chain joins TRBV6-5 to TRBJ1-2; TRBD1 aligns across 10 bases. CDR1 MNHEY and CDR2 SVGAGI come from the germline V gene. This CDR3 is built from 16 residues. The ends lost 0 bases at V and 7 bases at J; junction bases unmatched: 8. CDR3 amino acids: CASSYSGTGARFGYTF. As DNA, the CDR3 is TGTGCCAGCAGTTACTCCGGGACAGGGGCCAGGTTTGGCTACACCTTC.

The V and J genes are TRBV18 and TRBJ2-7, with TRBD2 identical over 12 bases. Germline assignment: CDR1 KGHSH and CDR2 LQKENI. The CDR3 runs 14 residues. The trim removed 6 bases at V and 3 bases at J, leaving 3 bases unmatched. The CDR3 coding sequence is TGTGCCAGCTCTCGACTAGCGGGGGACTACGAGCAGTACTTC. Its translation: CASSRLAGDYEQYF.

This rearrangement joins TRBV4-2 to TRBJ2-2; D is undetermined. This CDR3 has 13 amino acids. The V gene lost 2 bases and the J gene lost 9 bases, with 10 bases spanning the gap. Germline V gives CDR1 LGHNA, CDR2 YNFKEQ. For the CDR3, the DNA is TGTGCCAGCAGCCAAACGTCTTTGAGGGAGCTGTTTTTT. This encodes CASSQTSLRELFF.

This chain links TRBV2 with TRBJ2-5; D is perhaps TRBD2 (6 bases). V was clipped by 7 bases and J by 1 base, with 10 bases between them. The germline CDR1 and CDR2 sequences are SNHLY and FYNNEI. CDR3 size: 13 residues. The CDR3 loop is CASTPGLQETQYF. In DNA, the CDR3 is TGTGCCAGCACTCCGGGACTCCAAGAGACCCAGTACTTC.

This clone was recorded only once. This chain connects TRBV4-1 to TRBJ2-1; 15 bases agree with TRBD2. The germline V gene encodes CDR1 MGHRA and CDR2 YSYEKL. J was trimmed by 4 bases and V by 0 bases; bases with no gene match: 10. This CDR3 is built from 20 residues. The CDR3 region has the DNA TGCGCCAGCAGCCAAGACCAGGGACTAGCGGGAGGAGGTCCGTACAATGAGCAGTTCTTC. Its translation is CASSQDQGLAGGGPYNEQFF.

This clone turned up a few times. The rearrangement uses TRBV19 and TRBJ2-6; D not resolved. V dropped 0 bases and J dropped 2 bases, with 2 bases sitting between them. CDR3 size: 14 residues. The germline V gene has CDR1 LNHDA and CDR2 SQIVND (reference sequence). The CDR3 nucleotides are TGTGCCAGTAGTATAGATACTGGGGCCAACGTCCTGACTTTC. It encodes CASSIDTGANVLTF. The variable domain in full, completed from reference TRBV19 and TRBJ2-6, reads DGGITQSPKYLFRKEGQNVTLSCEQNLNHDAMYWYRQDPGQGLRLIYYSQIVNDFQKGDIAEGYSVSREKKESFPLTVTSAQKNPTAFYLCASSIDTGANVLTFGAGSRLTVL.

CDR3 nucleotide sequence: TGTGCCAGCAGCGTAGGGAGTCACAGGTTTAACGAGCAGTACTTC. This translates into CASSVGSHRFNEQYF. The gene calls are TRBV9 and TRBJ2-7, with D possibly matching TRBD1 (5 bases). CDR1 is SGDLS and CDR2 is YYNGEE in the germline V gene. The CDR3 is made up of 15 amino acids. Between the trimmed V and J ends, which lost 0 bases and 5 bases, there was a span of 15 bases. The variable domain in full, completed from reference TRBV9 and TRBJ2-7, reads DSGVTQTPKHLITATGQRVTLRCSPRSGDLSVYWYQQSLDQGLQFLIQYYNGEERAKGNILERFSAQQFPDLHSELNLSSLELGDSALYFCASSVGSHRFNEQYFGPGTRLTVT.

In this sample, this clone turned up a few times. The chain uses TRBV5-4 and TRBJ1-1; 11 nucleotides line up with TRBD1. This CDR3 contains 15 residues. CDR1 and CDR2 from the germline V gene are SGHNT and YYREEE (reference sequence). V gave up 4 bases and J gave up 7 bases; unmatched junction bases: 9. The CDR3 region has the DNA TGTGCCAGCAGCGCGGACAGGGGGCCTTTCCATGAAGCTTTCTTT. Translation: CASSADRGPFHEAFF. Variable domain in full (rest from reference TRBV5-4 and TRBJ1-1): ETGVTQSPTHLIKTRGQQVTLRCSSQSGHNTVSWYQQALGQGPQFIFQYYREEENGRGNFPPRFSGLQFPNYSSELNVNALELDDSALYLCASSADRGPFHEAFFGQGTRLTVV.

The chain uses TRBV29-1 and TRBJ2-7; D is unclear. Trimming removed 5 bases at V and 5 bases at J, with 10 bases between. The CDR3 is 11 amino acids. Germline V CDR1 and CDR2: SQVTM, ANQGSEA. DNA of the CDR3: TGCAGCGTTATCCGGCACGACGAGCAGTACTTC. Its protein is CSVIRHDEQYF.

CDR3 DNA sequence: TGCAGCGCGGACTGGGGGTACAATGAGCAGTTCTTC. Amino acids: CSADWGYNEQFF. The chain uses TRBV29-1 and TRBJ2-1; possibly TRBD1 or TRBD2 for D (5 bases each). Trimming took 7 bases from V and 4 from J, leaving 11 bases between them. CDR1 SQVTM and CDR2 ANQGSEA come from the germline V gene. This CDR3 contains 12 residues.